The present TCR beta chain was sequenced within a study of blood T cell repertoires in COVID-19. Study in general: Spain, Italy and the United States supplied samples that represented acute and convalescent COVID-19. Nucleic acid was either cDNA or gDNA, and it came from T cells, B-cell-depleted T cells, or PBMCs.

In the original processing: Estimation of nucleated cell counts relied on the amplification of reference gene primers. Sequenced by immunoSEQ multiplex PCR; TCRdb stores in-frame clones only, minus some. Clonal size and the V and J genes are those of that table, whereas D and trimming came from the DNA. The sample has 200,000 or so clones, roughly 82% seen once. V trimming: 8 bases; J trimming: 3 bases; junction bases outside the gene matches: 6. This CDR3 has 15 residues. Per the germline V gene, CDR1 is SNHLY and CDR2 is FYNNEI. This chain joins TRBV2 and TRBJ2-3; 12 bases align to TRBD2. Sequencing used peripheral blood. This TCR came from a middle-aged man who had recovered from COVID-19. The CDR3 reads CASQTSGSGTDTQYF. The CDR3 DNA sequence: TGTGCCAGCCAGACTAGCGGGAGTGGTACAGATACGCAGTATTTT.